The rows below give T cell receptor beta chains drawn from one sample of a study of shared clonotypes between healthy human individuals. The repertoire was sequenced with immunoSEQ multiplex PCR; TCRdb's copy has only in-frame clones and lacks some. The top ten hold around 0.13% of the sample, which has a few million clones, almost 96% seen once. The sample taken for sequencing was naive CD4+ T cells sorted from blood. These receptors were collected from a man younger than 30 in good health. The CDR3 runs from the conserved cysteine through the conserved F or W. D genes are given only for firm matches. Size is omitted from some rows. Given values are once, few, many or a class for expanded clones.

V	length	J	D	size	CDR3	DNA
TRBV27	16	TRBJ2-3	NA	NA	CASSFEGRISTDTQYF	TGTGCCAGCAGTTTTGAGGGGAGAATAAGCACAGATACGCAGTATTTT
TRBV5-8	15	TRBJ2-7	NA	NA	CASSLIQGHSYEQYF	TGTGCCAGCAGCTTGATCCAGGGGCACTCCTACGAGCAGTACTTC
TRBV2	15	TRBJ2-3	TRBD2	once	CASRLAGQGADTQYF	TGTGCCAGCAGGCTAGCGGGGCAGGGGGCAGATACGCAGTATTTT
TRBV30	14	TRBJ2-2	NA	NA	CAWSPATNTGELFF	TGTGCCTGGAGTCCGGCAACGAACACCGGGGAGCTGTTTTTT
TRBV7-2	14	TRBJ2-6	NA	NA	CASSSDSGANVLTF	TGTGCCAGCAGCTCGGACTCTGGGGCCAACGTCCTGACTTTC
TRBV9	14	TRBJ2-3	NA	NA	CASSVAQSTDTQYF	TGTGCCAGCAGCGTAGCACAGAGCACAGATACGCAGTATTTT
TRBV9	13	TRBJ2-7	NA	NA	CASSVVVGGEQYF	TGTGCCAGCAGCGTAGTCGTCGGGGGAGAGCAGTACTTC
TRBV30	11	TRBJ2-1	NA	NA	CAWRSRSEQFF	TGTGCCTGGAGGTCCCGGAGCGAGCAGTTCTTC
TRBV7-9	15	TRBJ1-3	TRBD1	NA	CASSYRDRGQNTIYF	TGTGCCAGCAGCTACCGGGACAGGGGGCAAAACACCATATATTTT
TRBV29-1	14	TRBJ2-7	NA	NA	CSVDSGGPSYEQYF	TGCAGCGTTGATTCTGGGGGGCCCTCCTACGAGCAGTACTTC
TRBV25-1	13	TRBJ1-2	NA	NA	CASSEGARVGYTF	TGTGCCAGCAGTGAAGGGGCCAGGGTCGGCTACACCTTC
TRBV18	13	TRBJ1-3	NA	NA	CASSRAQGDTIYF	TGTGCCAGCTCACGAGCGCAGGGAGACACCATATATTTT
TRBV30	14	TRBJ2-1	TRBD2	NA	CACPGRTRVNEQFF	TGTGCCTGCCCAGGCCGGACTAGAGTCAATGAGCAGTTCTTC
TRBV27	13	TRBJ2-7	NA	NA	CASSLVRGYEQYF	TGTGCCAGCAGTTTGGTCAGGGGCTACGAGCAGTACTTC
TRBV18	16	TRBJ2-1	TRBD2	NA	CASSGSGVSSYNEQFF	TGTGCCAGCTCAGGGAGCGGGGTTAGCTCCTACAATGAGCAGTTCTTC
TRBV7-6	14	TRBJ2-5	NA	NA	CASSLNSWRMAQYF	TGTGCCAGCAGCTTAAATTCCTGGCGGATGGCCCAGTACTTC
TRBV6-6	13	TRBJ2-7	TRBD2	NA	CASRAGGPYEQYF	TGTGCCAGCAGGGCGGGAGGGCCCTACGAGCAGTACTTC
TRBV28	15	TRBJ2-7	TRBD1	NA	CASSATTGRYYEQYF	TGTGCCAGCAGTGCAACGACAGGGAGATACTACGAGCAGTACTTC
TRBV7-9	16	TRBJ1-4	NA	NA	CASSLYRDRDNEKLFF	TGTGCCAGCAGCTTGTACCGGGACCGAGATAATGAAAAACTGTTTTTT
TRBV25-1	16	TRBJ2-1	NA	NA	CASSDFRDGGDNEQFF	TGTGCCAGCAGTGATTTCCGGGACGGTGGCGACAATGAGCAGTTCTTC
TRBV4-3	15	TRBJ1-1	NA	NA	CASSPSPVLNTEAFF	TGCGCCAGCAGCCCCTCCCCCGTCTTGAACACTGAAGCTTTCTTT
TRBV7-9	19	TRBJ1-2	TRBD1	NA	CASSPSPGTGGRLARGYTF	TGTGCCAGCAGCCCGAGTCCCGGGACAGGGGGAAGATTAGCGCGGGGCTACACCTTC
TRBV10-3	15	TRBJ1-6	TRBD1	NA	CAISYGQGLNSPLHF	TGTGCCATCAGTTACGGACAGGGGCTTAATTCACCCCTCCACTTT
TRBV2	15	TRBJ1-2	TRBD1	NA	CASSKRQGTNYGYTF	TGTGCCAGCAGCAAAAGACAGGGCACTAACTATGGCTACACCTTC
TRBV7-9	16	TRBJ1-1	NA	NA	CASRRHSAQDGTEAFF	TGTGCCAGCAGGAGGCACAGTGCACAAGATGGCACTGAAGCTTTCTTT
TRBV5-1	14	TRBJ1-1	NA	NA	CASRGDTWNTEAFF	TGCGCCAGCAGGGGGGACACTTGGAACACTGAAGCTTTCTTT
TRBV6-1	12	TRBJ2-3	TRBD2	NA	CASRTSGDTQYF	TGTGCCAGCCGGACTAGCGGAGATACGCAGTATTTT
TRBV7-8	12	TRBJ1-5	NA	NA	CASSLVNQPQHF	TGTGCCAGCAGCTTAGTGAATCAGCCCCAGCATTTT
TRBV2	12	TRBJ2-3	NA	once	CASSEQVHTQYF	TGTGCCAGCAGTGAACAGGTTCATACGCAGTATTTT
TRBV15	13	TRBJ2-7	NA	NA	CATSSDRGSEQYF	TGTGCCACCAGCAGCGATCGCGGAAGCGAGCAGTACTTC
TRBV29-1	13	TRBJ2-7	TRBD2	NA	CSARLAGVYEQYF	TGCAGCGCCCGACTAGCGGGAGTCTACGAGCAGTACTTC
TRBV6-5	14	TRBJ1-2	NA	NA	CASSPLGRGSGYTF	TGTGCCAGCAGTCCCCTGGGGAGGGGGAGTGGCTACACCTTC
TRBV29-1	14	TRBJ1-2	TRBD1	NA	CSVEKLLTGMRYTF	TGCAGCGTTGAGAAACTGCTGACAGGGATGAGATACACCTTC
TRBV7-9	14	TRBJ1-2	NA	NA	CASSVQGLGYGYTF	TGTGCCAGCAGCGTACAGGGTTTGGGCTATGGCTACACCTTC
TRBV6-6	14	TRBJ2-1	NA	NA	CASSYRQGGDEQFF	TGTGCCAGCAGTTATCGGCAGGGTGGCGACGAGCAGTTCTTC
TRBV5-1	15	TRBJ2-1	NA	NA	CASSLAGAGTNEQFF	TGCGCCAGCAGCTTGGCCGGGGCGGGAACCAATGAGCAGTTCTTC
TRBV4-1	14	TRBJ1-1	NA	NA	CASSQVALGTEAFF	TGCGCCAGCAGCCAAGTGGCGTTGGGCACTGAAGCTTTCTTT
TRBV5-1	16	TRBJ2-2	NA	NA	CASSGAVEPGTGELFF	TGCGCCAGCAGCGGGGCGGTGGAGCCCGGCACCGGGGAGCTGTTTTTT
TRBV6-6	13	TRBJ2-7	NA	NA	CASSRKIVGEQYF	TGTGCCAGCAGTCGCAAAATTGTTGGCGAGCAGTACTTC
TRBV4-2	18	TRBJ1-3	NA	NA	CASSQRGWGEVAGNTIYF	TGTGCCAGCAGCCAGAGGGGTTGGGGGGAGGTAGCTGGAAACACCATATATTTT
TRBV10-3	14	TRBJ1-6	NA	once	CAISESSTYSPLHF	TGTGCCATCAGTGAGTCGAGCACCTATTCACCCCTCCACTTT